These T cell receptor beta chains were read from a single sample in a study of glioma-infiltrating T cells. TCRdb independently ran MiXCR on the multiplex PCR reads; one entry per CDR3 protein. The sample has around 180,000 distinct CDR3 sequences; around 40% are singletons. Source material: glioma tissue, nonneoplastic brain tissue, or PBMCs (not recorded which). The receptors here all came from a human donor with low-grade glioma or glioblastoma, undergoing nonglioma brain surgery, or in good health (not recorded which). Each CDR3 is given with its conserved first and last residue. The order of the fields is D gene, J gene, V gene, clone size, CDR3 DNA, CDR3 protein. D genes are given only for firm matches. Only some rows state a clone size, as once, few, many or a class for expanded clones.

- | TRBJ1-1 | TRBV2 | few | TGTGCCAGCAAAGTGTCTGGGGGCCAGCGCGCTGAAGCTTTCTTT | CASKVSGGQRAEAFF
TRBD2 | TRBJ2-1 | TRBV12-3/TRBV12-4 | - | TGTGCCAGCAGTTTCCCAGCGGGAGGGCCTGGCTTTCGGCCCCATGAGCAGTTCTTC | CASSFPAGGPGFRPHEQFF
- | TRBJ2-5 | TRBV11-3 | - | TGTGCCAGCAGCTTAGACCCTAGTACTCTCCAAGAGACCAAGTACTTC | CASSLDPSTLQETKYF
- | TRBJ1-6 | TRBV12-3/TRBV12-4 | - | TGTGCCAGCAGTTCCCCCACAGTGGGCCAGTTAACCCTCCACTTT | CASSSPTVGQLTLHF
- | TRBJ1-1 | TRBV2 | - | TGTGCCAGCAACCAGATTGGGGGGAACACTGAAGCTTTCTTT | CASNQIGGNTEAFF
- | TRBJ2-1 | TRBV24-1 | many | TGTGCCACCAGTGACACGGACCTCAATGAGCAGTTCTTC | CATSDTDLNEQFF
- | TRBJ2-1 | TRBV28 | many | TGTGCCAGCAGACCGACCTCTGGGGCCTACAATGAGCAGTTCTTC | CASRPTSGAYNEQFF
- | TRBJ2-4 | TRBV14 | - | TGTGCCAGCAGCCAAGGCGGACTAAAAGCCAAAAACATTCAGTACTTC | CASSQGGLKAKNIQYF
- | TRBJ1-5 | TRBV2 | - | TGTGCCAGCATTGAACTACAATATCAGCCCCAACATTTT | CASIELQYQPQHF
- | TRBJ2-2 | TRBV5-1 | - | TGCGCCGGCAGCGGAAGACTGGACGCCGGGGAGCTGTTTTTT | CAGSGRLDAGELFF
TRBD1 | TRBJ2-5 | TRBV29-1 | - | TGCAGCGTTGACGCGACAGGGGGAGAGACCCAGTACTTC | CSVDATGGETQYF
- | TRBJ2-1 | TRBV6-1 | many | TGTGCCAGCAGTTGGTATGCGGGATCCAACAATGAGCAGTTCTTC | CASSWYAGSNNEQFF
- | TRBJ2-4 | TRBV20-1 | many | TGCAGTGCTATGGTTTTAGCCAAAAACATTCAGTACTTC | CSAMVLAKNIQYF
- | TRBJ2-7 | TRBV5-1 | - | TGCGCCAGCAGCTCCGGGGCAGGTTGGGACGAGCAGTACTTC | CASSSGAGWDEQYF
TRBD1 | TRBJ2-5 | TRBV6-6 | - | TGTGCCAGCAGCTCCGGGACAGGGATATTTACACAAGAGACCCAGTACTTC | CASSSGTGIFTQETQYF
- | TRBJ1-1 | TRBV7-9 | many | TGTGCCAGCAGCCTGATGCCTGAAGCTTTCTTT | CASSLMPEAFF
TRBD2 | TRBJ2-3 | TRBV4-3 | - | TGCGCCAGCAGCCAAGACCCTAGCGGGATTATCCCGCAGTATTTT | CASSQDPSGIIPQYF
TRBD2 | TRBJ2-3 | TRBV5-1 | few | TGCGCCAGCAGCCCAGCGGGAGTATTAACAGATACGCAGTATTTT | CASSPAGVLTDTQYF
TRBD1 | TRBJ1-1 | TRBV20-1 | many | TGCAGTGCTGGGGGACAGGAAAGGGTCTTT | CSAGGQERVF
TRBD1 | TRBJ1-5 | TRBV20-1 | many | TGCAGTGCTAGCCGACAGGGAGGGAATAATCAGCCCCAGCATTTT | CSASRQGGNNQPQHF
TRBD2 | TRBJ2-1 | TRBV12-3/TRBV12-4 | - | TGTGCCAGCAGCTTGACGGGAGAGGGAGGGCCGGTCTATGAGCAGTTCTTC | CASSLTGEGGPVYEQFF
- | TRBJ2-3 | TRBV7-2 | many | TGTGCCAGCAGCCCACAGGGAGATACGCAGTATTTT | CASSPQGDTQYF
- | TRBJ2-1 | TRBV7-9 | many | TGTGCCAGCAGCTTAATTAGGAGTGAGCAGTTCTTC | CASSLIRSEQFF
- | TRBJ2-7 | TRBV10-3 | - | TGTGCCATCAGTGAACAGGACCGAGAGTCCTACGAGCAGTACTTC | CAISEQDRESYEQYF
- | TRBJ1-2 | TRBV4-1 | few | TGCGCCAGCAGCCAACAACTGGGAACCTACACCTTC | CASSQQLGTYTF
TRBD1 | TRBJ2-7 | TRBV11-1 | - | TGTGCCAGCAGCTTAATACGGGACAGGCTTAATCAGCAGTACTTC | CASSLIRDRLNQQYF
- | TRBJ2-5 | TRBV19 | - | TGTGCCAGTAGCGGGATAGCACAAGAGACCCAGTACTTC | CASSGIAQETQYF
TRBD2 | TRBJ2-3 | TRBV7-9 | few | TGTGCCAGCAGCCGCCCTGCGGGAGCGTATACGCAGTATTTT | CASSRPAGAYTQYF
- | TRBJ2-5 | TRBV28 | many | TGTGCCAGCAGCCACCCTAGACCGTCGGAGACCCAGTACTTC | CASSHPRPSETQYF
- | TRBJ1-1 | TRBV7-6 | many | TGTGCCAGCAGCCCCCTTAAGGCTGAAGCTTTCTTT | CASSPLKAEAFF
TRBD1 | TRBJ1-2 | TRBV10-3 | many | TGTGCCATCAGTGGACAGGGGATTTATGGCTACACCTTC | CAISGQGIYGYTF
- | TRBJ2-7 | TRBV4-1 | few | TGCGCCAGCAGCCAATACCCAGGGGCCTACGAGCAGTACTTC | CASSQYPGAYEQYF
- | TRBJ2-1 | TRBV19 | many | TGTGCCAGTAGTTCCCGAGTTGCTTACAATGAGCAGTTCTTC | CASSSRVAYNEQFF